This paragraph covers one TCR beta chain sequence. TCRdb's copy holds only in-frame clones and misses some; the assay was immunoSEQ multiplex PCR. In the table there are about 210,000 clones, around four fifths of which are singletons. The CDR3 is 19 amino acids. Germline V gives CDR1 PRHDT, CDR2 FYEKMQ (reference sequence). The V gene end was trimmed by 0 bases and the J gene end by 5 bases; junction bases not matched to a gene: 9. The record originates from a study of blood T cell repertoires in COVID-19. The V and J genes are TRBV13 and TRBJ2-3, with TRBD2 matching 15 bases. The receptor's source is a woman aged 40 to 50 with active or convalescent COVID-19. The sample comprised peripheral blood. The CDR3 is CASSLGLGTSGRSLDTQYF. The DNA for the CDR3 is TGTGCCAGCAGCTTAGGCCTAGGGACTAGCGGGAGGTCTTTAGATACGCAGTATTTT.